The clone carrying this TCR beta chain was counted many times. TCRdb reprocessed the RT-PCR reads with MiXCR, giving one entry per CDR3 protein. The sample has approximately 480,000 distinct CDR3 sequences; approximately 10% are singletons. This entry belongs to a study of response to subunit inactivated influenza vaccine. CDR1 is DFQATT, CDR2 SNEGSKA, per germline (reference sequence). V was pared by 2 bases and J by 3 bases, with 1 base of the junction left unmatched. This CDR3 is built from 13 residues. This TCR was recovered from a man aged 50 or older who received an inactivated influenza vaccine. Sequenced material: PBMCs from blood, taken about 40 days after vaccination. The gene calls are TRBV20-1 and TRBJ2-7, with 10 bases fitting TRBD2. The CDR3 reads CSARRTSGYEQYF. CDR3 nucleotide sequence: TGCAGTGCTAGACGGACTAGCGGCTACGAGCAGTACTTC.